A selection of T cell receptor beta chains follows, all from one sample in a study of CD8 T cells in ankylosing spondylitis. TCRdb reprocessed the 5' RACE reads with MiXCR, giving one entry per CDR3 protein. The table records about 510,000 distinct CDR3 sequences, over 4% of them present only once. The sample taken for sequencing was blood, either unsorted or a sorted T cell fraction (not recorded which). Receptor source: a male donor with ankylosing spondylitis. CDR3s include the opening cysteine and the closing phenylalanine or tryptophan. The D gene is left open where the match is weak. Clone size is not always given. Where it is, it says once, few, many or a class for expanded clones.

j_call clone_size v_call d_call cdr3_nt cdr3_aa
TRBJ2-7 NA TRBV12-1 NA TGTGCCAGCGGCCTTGGGGTCTACGAGCAGTACTTC CASGLGVYEQYF
TRBJ1-5 many TRBV27 NA TGTGCCAGCGGTACGTGGGGTAATCAGCCCCAGCATTTT CASGTWGNQPQHF
TRBJ2-5 many TRBV18 TRBD1 TGTGCCAGCTCACCAAAGTGGGGAGACAGGGAGCGAGAGACCCAGTACTTC CASSPKWGDRERETQYF
TRBJ2-7 many TRBV15 TRBD2 TGTGCCACCAGCAGCCGGACTAGCGGGATCTACGAGCAGTACTTC CATSSRTSGIYEQYF
TRBJ1-1 many TRBV28 NA TGTGCCAGCAGTTTATGGGGCAGCCGGAACACTGAAGCTTTCTTT CASSLWGSRNTEAFF
TRBJ2-5 many TRBV3-1 TRBD2 TGTGCCAGCAGCCTGATTAGCGGGGGCTATAAAGAGACCCAGTACTTC CASSLISGGYKETQYF
TRBJ1-2 many TRBV29-1 TRBD1 TGCAGCGTTGAAGTCGGGACAGGGACCGGCTACACCTTC CSVEVGTGTGYTF
TRBJ2-1 NA TRBV25-1 NA TGTGCCAGCAGTGACTATCAGGGACTGGGGGAAGATGAGCAGTTCTTC CASSDYQGLGEDEQFF
TRBJ1-2 many TRBV10-3 NA TGTGCCATCAGTGAGTCGGGACAATACCTTTATGGCTACACCTTC CAISESGQYLYGYTF
TRBJ1-1 many TRBV6-1 NA TGTGCCAGCAGTGAAGGGTGGGGGCGTGGGACTGAAGCTTTCTTT CASSEGWGRGTEAFF
TRBJ2-2 many TRBV3-1 NA TGTGCCAGTAGGGGGGTCCCCGGGGCCGGGGAGCTGTTTTTT CASRGVPGAGELFF
TRBJ2-5 NA TRBV9 NA TGTGCCAGCAGCGTACGAGGACCCCCGGGGACCCAGTACTTC CASSVRGPPGTQYF
TRBJ2-5 many TRBV20-1 NA TGCAGTGCTAGAGCCCTGGGACTTGCCAGGGAGACCCAGTACTTC CSARALGLARETQYF
TRBJ1-2 many TRBV4-3 NA TGCGCCAGCAGCCAAACCTTGAGGGGACAAAACTATGGCTACACCTTC CASSQTLRGQNYGYTF
TRBJ2-1 many TRBV5-1 NA TGCGCCAGCAGGGTCAGCGGGTCCCCCTACAATGAGCAGTTCTTC CASRVSGSPYNEQFF
TRBJ1-2 many TRBV12-3/TRBV12-4 NA TGTGCCAGCAGTCCGGACCAGAACTATGGCTACACCTTC CASSPDQNYGYTF
TRBJ1-1 many TRBV5-1 NA TGCGCCAGCAGCTTCCTGTCGAGCCGCGACACTGAAGCTTTCTTT CASSFLSSRDTEAFF
TRBJ2-3 many TRBV6-1 TRBD1 TGTGCCAGCAGTGAAGCGGGACAGGGGGCAGATACGCAGTATTTT CASSEAGQGADTQYF
TRBJ1-5 NA TRBV12-3/TRBV12-4 TRBD1 TGTGCCAGCAGTTGGGACAGGGTGAGGCAGCCCCAGCATTTT CASSWDRVRQPQHF
TRBJ2-5 many TRBV6-2/TRBV6-3 NA TGTGCCAGCGGTCTTGGGGAGACCCAGTACTTC CASGLGETQYF
TRBJ2-7 many TRBV21-1 NA TGTGCCAGCAGCATTCAGGGTCGCGAGCAGTACTTC CASSIQGREQYF
TRBJ2-7 many TRBV10-3 NA TGTGCCATCAGTGAGTCGGGGAGGGGGGAGCAGTACTTC CAISESGRGEQYF
TRBJ2-1 many TRBV5-1 NA TGCGCCAGCAGCTTGGGGGCATCTGGAGCGGGTCATGAGCAGTTCTTC CASSLGASGAGHEQFF
TRBJ2-6 NA TRBV28 TRBD1 TGTGCCAGCAGTTCACTCAGGGGGATTTCTGGGGCCAACGTCCTGACTTTC CASSSLRGISGANVLTF
TRBJ1-5 many TRBV12-3/TRBV12-4 NA TGTGCCAGCAGTACATCCTTGCAGGCTCATAGCAATCAGCCCCAGCATTTT CASSTSLQAHSNQPQHF
TRBJ2-3 many TRBV20-1 TRBD2 TGCAGTGCCCTTAGCGGGAGGGGGGAAACAGATACGCAGTATTTT CSALSGRGETDTQYF
TRBJ1-3 few TRBV15 NA TGTGCCACCAGCAGAGCGCCCCGGGAAGGAAACACCATATATTTT CATSRAPREGNTIYF
TRBJ1-1 few TRBV12-3/TRBV12-4 TRBD1 TGTGCCAGCAGTCCCCGGGACAGAGGGACTGAAGCTTTCTTT CASSPRDRGTEAFF